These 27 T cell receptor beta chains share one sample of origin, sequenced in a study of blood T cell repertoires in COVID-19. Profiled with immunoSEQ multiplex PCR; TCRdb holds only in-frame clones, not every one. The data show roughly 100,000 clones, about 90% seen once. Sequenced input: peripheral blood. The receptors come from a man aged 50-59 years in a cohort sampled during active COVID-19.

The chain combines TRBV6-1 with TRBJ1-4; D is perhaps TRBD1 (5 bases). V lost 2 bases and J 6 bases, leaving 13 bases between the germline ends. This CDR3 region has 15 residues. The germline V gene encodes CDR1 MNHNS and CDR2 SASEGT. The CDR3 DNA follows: TGTGCCAGCAGTGAATCTCATGCAGGGTATGAAAAACTGTTTTTT. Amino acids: CASSESHAGYEKLFF.

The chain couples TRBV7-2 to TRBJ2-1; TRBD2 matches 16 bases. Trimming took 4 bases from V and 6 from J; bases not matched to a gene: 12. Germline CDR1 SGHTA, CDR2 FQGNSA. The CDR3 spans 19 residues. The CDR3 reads CASSSIGTSGGAFRNEQFF. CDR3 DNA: TGTGCCAGCAGCTCCATAGGGACTAGCGGGGGGGCCTTCCGCAATGAGCAGTTCTTC.

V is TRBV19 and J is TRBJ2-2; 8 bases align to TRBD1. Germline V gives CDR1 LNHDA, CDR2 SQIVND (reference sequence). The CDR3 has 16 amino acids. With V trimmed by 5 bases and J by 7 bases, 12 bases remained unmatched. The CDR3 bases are TGTGCCAGTAGTTCGGCCCGGACAGGGACGAACGGGGAGCTGTTTTTT. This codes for CASSSARTGTNGELFF.

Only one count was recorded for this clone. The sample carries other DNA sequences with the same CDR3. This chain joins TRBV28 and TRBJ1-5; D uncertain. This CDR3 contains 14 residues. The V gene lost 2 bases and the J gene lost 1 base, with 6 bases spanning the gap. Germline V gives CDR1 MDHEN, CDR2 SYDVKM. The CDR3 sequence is CASSLGGSNQPQHF. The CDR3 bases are TGTGCCAGCAGTTTAGGCGGCAGCAATCAGCCCCAGCATTTT.

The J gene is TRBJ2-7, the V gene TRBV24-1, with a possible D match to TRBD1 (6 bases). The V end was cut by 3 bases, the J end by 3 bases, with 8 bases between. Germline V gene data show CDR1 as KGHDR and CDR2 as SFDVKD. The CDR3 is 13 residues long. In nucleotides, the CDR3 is TGTGCCACCAGTGATGGGACAAACTACGAGCAGTACTTC. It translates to CATSDGTNYEQYF.

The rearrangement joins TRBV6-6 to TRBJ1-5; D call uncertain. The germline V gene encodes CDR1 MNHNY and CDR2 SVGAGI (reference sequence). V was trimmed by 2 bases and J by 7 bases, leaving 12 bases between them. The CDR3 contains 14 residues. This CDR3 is CASSYVARGQPQHF. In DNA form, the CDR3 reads TGTGCCAGCAGTTACGTGGCCCGCGGGCAGCCCCAGCATTTT.

CDR3 DNA sequence: TGTGCCAGCAGCCTCTCGGGTGGGGAGTCGGAGCCCCAGCATTTT. Translated, it gives CASSLSGGESEPQHF. V is TRBV7-2 and J is TRBJ1-5; D remains unclear. Germline V gene data show CDR1 as SGHTA and CDR2 as FQGNSA. The CDR3 is made up of 15 amino acids. V lost 5 bases to trimming and J lost 8 bases, with 19 bases between them.

This chain's CDR3 is CASSLAGGPTDTQYF. The CDR3 region has the DNA TGCGCCAGCAGCTTGGCCGGGGGGCCCACAGATACGCAGTATTTT. The chain combines TRBV5-1 with TRBJ2-3, with D possibly TRBD2 on 7 matching bases. The CDR3 has 15 amino acids. The V gene lost 0 bases and the J gene lost 2 bases, with 10 bases spanning the gap. Per the germline V gene, CDR1 is SGHRS and CDR2 is YFSETQ.

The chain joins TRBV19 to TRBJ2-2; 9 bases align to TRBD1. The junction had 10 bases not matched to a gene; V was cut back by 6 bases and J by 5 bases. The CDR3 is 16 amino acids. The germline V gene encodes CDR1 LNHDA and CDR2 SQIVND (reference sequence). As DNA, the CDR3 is TGTGCCAGTAGCCAATACGGGACAGGGCGTACCGGGGAGCTGTTTTTT. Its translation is CASSQYGTGRTGELFF. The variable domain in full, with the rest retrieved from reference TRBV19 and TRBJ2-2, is DGGITQSPKYLFRKEGQNVTLSCEQNLNHDAMYWYRQDPGQGLRLIYYSQIVNDFQKGDIAEGYSVSREKKESFPLTVTSAQKNPTAFYLCASSQYGTGRTGELFFGEGSRLTVL.

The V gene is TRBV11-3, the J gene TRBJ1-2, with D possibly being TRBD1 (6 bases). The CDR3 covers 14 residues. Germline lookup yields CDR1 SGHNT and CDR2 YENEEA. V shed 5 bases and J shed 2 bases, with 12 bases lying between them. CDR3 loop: CASSHSGDNYGYTF. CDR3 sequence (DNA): TGTGCCAGCAGCCACTCAGGGGACAACTATGGCTACACCTTC.

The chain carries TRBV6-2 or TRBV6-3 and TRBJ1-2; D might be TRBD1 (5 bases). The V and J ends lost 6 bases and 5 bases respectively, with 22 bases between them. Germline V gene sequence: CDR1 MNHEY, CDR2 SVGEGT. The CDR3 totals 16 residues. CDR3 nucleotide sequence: TGTGCCAGCAGCCAGGGTCCAGGTTATCAGGGTTATGGCTACACCTTC. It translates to CASSQGPGYQGYGYTF.

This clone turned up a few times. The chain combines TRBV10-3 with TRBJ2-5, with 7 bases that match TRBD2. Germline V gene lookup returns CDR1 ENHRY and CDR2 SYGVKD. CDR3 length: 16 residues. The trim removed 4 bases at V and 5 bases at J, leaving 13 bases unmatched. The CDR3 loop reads CAISGGSGATTETQYF. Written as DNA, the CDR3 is TGTGCCATCAGTGGGGGAAGCGGGGCAACAACTGAGACCCAGTACTTC.

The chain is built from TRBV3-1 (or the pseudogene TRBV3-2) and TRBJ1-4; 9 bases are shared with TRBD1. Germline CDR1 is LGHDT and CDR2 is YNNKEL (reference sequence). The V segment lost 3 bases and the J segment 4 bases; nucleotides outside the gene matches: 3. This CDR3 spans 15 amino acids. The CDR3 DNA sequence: TGTGCCAGCAGCCAGGGACAGGGCCTTAATGAAAAACTGTTTTTT. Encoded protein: CASSQGQGLNEKLFF.

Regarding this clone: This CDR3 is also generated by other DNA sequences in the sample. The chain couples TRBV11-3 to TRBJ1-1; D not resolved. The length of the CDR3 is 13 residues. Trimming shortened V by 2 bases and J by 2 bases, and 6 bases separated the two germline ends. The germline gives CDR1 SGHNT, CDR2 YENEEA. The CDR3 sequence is CASSLRTNTEAFF. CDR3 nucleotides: TGTGCCAGCAGCTTACGGACTAACACTGAAGCTTTCTTT.

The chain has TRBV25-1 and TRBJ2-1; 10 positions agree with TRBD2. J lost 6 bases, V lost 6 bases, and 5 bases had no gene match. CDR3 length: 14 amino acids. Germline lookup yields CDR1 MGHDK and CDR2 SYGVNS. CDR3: CASSGSGGTNEQFF. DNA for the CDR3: TGTGCCAGCAGCGGTAGCGGGGGGACCAATGAGCAGTTCTTC.

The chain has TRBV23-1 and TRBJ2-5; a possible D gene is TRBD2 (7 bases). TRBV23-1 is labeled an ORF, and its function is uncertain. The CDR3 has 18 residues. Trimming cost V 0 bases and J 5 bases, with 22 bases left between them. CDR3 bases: TGCGCCAGCAGTCAATCGGGGAGGGGGGGCCACCTTCGGGAGACCCAGTACTTC. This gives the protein CASSQSGRGGHLRETQYF.

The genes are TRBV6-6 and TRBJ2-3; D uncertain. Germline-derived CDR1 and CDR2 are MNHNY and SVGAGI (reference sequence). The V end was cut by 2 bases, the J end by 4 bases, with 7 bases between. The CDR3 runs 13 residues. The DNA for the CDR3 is TGTGCCAGCAGTTACGGCCCCCCAGATACGCAGTATTTT. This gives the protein CASSYGPPDTQYF.

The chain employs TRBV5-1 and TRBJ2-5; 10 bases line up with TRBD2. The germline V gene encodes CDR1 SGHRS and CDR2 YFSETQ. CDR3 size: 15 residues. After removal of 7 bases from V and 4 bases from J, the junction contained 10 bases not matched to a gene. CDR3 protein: CASERVAGGRETQYF. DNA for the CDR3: TGCGCCAGCGAGCGGGTAGCGGGGGGTCGAGAGACCCAGTACTTC. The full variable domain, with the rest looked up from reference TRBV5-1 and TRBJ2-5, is KAGVTQTPRYLIKTRGQQVTLSCSPISGHRSVSWYQQTPGQGLQFLFEYFSETQRNKGNFPGRFSGRQFSNSRSEMNVSTLELGDSALYLCASERVAGGRETQYFGPGTRLLVL.

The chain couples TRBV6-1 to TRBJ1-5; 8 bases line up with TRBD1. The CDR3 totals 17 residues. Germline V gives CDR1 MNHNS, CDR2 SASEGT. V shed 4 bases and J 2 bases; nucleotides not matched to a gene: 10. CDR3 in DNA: TGTGCCAGCAGTGGAGGGGCAGGGGGCTTTGGCAATCAGCCCCAGCATTTT. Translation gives CASSGGAGGFGNQPQHF.

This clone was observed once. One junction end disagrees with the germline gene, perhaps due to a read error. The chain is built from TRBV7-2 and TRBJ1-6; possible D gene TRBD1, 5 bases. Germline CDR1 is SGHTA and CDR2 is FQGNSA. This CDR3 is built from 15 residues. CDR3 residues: CASSLAGTEVWPLHF. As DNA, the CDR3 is TGTGCCAGCAGCCTAGCCGGGACTGAAGTTTGGCCCCTCCACTTT.

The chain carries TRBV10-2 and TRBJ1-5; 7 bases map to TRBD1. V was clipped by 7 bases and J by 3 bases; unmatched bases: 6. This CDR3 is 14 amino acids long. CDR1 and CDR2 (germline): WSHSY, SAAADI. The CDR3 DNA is TGCGCCAGCACCCCGACAGGGTACAATCAGCCCCAGCATTTT. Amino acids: CASTPTGYNQPQHF.

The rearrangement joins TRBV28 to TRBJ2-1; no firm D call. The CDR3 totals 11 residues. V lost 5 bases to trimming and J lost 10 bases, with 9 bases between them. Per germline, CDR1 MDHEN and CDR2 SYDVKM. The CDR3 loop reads CASSPRSEQFF. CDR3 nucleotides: TGTGCCAGCAGTCCCCGAAGCGAGCAGTTCTTC. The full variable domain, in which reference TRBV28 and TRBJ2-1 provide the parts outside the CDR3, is DVKVTQSSRYLVKRTGEKVFLECVQDMDHENMFWYRQDPGLGLRLIYFSYDVKMKEKGDIPEGYSVSREKKERFSLILESASTNQTSMYLCASSPRSEQFFGPGTRLTVL.

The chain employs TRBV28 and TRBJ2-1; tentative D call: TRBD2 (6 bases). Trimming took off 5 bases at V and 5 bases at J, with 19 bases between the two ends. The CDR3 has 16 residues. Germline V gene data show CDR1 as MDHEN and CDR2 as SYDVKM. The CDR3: CASSGTRGSGDNEQFF. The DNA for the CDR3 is TGTGCCAGCAGTGGGACTCGAGGTTCAGGTGACAATGAGCAGTTCTTC.

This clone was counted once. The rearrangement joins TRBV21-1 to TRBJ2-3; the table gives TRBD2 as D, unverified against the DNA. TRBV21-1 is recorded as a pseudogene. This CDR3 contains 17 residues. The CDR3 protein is CASSNPGVPSSTDTQYF. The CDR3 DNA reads TGTGCCAGCAGCAACCCCGGGGTTCCCTCTAGCACAGATACGCAGTATTTT.

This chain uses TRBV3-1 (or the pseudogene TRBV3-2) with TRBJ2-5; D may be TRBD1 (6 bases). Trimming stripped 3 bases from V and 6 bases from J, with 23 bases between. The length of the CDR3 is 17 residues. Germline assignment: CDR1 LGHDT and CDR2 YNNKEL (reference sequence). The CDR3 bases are TGTGCCAGCAGCCAGCCAAATGCAGGGGATAGGAGTCAGACCCAGTACTTC. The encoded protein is CASSQPNAGDRSQTQYF.

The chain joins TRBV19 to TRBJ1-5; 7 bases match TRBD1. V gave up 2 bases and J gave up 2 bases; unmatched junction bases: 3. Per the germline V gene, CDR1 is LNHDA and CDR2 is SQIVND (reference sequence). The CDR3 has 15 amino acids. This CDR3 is CASSIYGQGNQPQHF. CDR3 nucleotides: TGTGCCAGTAGTATATACGGACAGGGCAATCAGCCCCAGCATTTT.

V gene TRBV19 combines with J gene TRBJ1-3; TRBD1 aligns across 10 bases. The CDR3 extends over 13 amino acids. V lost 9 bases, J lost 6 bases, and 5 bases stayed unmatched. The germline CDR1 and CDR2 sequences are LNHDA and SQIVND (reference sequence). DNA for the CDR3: TGTGCCAGCACGGGACAGGGGATAAACACCATATATTTT. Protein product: CASTGQGINTIYF.